This TCR beta chain emerged from a study of beta chain features in type 1 diabetes. Of note for this clone: The antigen is not known.

Study-level results: PCR might favor shorter templates, equally in patients and controls. Shortening that was moderate but significant affected the TCRB CDR3s of Type 1 diabetes patients in all four CD4+ subsets.

Staining for CD45RO/CCR7/CD25/CD127/CD95/CD27 allowed sorting of CD4+ naive, central memory, regulatory and stem cell-like memory cells. Post-sort purity exceeded 95% for all sorted populations. Expressed TCRB transcripts were sequenced after all isolated RNA was converted to cDNA. Generated by immunoSEQ multiplex PCR, the TCRdb table keeps only in-frame clones and is missing some. The repertoire holds 600,000 to 700,000 clones, with around 12% as singletons. CDR1 and CDR2 from the germline V gene are MDHEN and SYDVKM. The CDR3 contains 14 residues. V shed 7 bases and J shed 11 bases, with 23 bases lying between them.

The V and J genes are TRBV28 and TRBJ1-1; the D gene is possibly TRBD1 (5 bases). Specimen: naive CD4+ T cells from blood. The receptor comes from a man aged 25 to 40 with type 1 diabetes. For the CDR3, the DNA is TGTGCCAGCACCACCGGGGGAGGGAAGTCACGGGCTTTCTTT. This translates into CASTTGGGKSRAFF.